This T cell receptor (beta chain) came from a study of identical twins. Findings and caveats of the study: With abundant cord blood beta clonotypes, insertions were fewer; memory repertoires showed no such pattern. Models, which agreed with sharing between unrelated individuals, nonetheless underestimated the out-of-frame TCR alpha sharing seen in monozygotic twins.

There are a few counts of this clonotype. Its antigen is currently unknown. The CDR3 totals 14 residues. J was trimmed by 10 bases and V by 6 bases; bases with no gene match: 13. TCRdb redid the calling of the 5' RACE reads with MiXCR, one entry per CDR3 protein. This sample carries some 440,000 distinct CDR3 sequences, around 24% of them seen once, and the ten largest clones take about 2.7%. The sample was also reused in another study, on T cells expressing NK-cell markers.

V is TRBV12-3 or TRBV12-4 and J is TRBJ2-5; TRBD2 agrees at 8 bases. The sequenced sample was CD4+ T cells sorted from blood. This clonotype was obtained from a woman aged 18-29 years in good health. The CDR3 region has the DNA TGTGCCAGCAGCTCAAGCGGGGGCCCGGGGGACCAGTACTTC. Translating gives CASSSSGGPGDQYF.